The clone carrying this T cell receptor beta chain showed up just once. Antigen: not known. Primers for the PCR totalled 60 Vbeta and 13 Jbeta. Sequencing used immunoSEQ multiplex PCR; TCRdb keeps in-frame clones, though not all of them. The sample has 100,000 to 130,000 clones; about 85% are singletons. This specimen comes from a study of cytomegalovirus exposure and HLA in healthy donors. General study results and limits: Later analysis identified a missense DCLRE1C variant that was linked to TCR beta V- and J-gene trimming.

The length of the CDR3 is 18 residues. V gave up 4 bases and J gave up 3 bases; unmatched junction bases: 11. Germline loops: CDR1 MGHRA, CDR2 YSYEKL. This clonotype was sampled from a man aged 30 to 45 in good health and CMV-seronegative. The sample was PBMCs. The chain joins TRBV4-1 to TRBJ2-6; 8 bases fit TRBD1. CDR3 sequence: CASSPRTGLSLGANVLTF. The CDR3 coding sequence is TGCGCCAGCAGCCCCCGGACAGGGTTGTCTCTTGGGGCCAACGTCCTGACTTTC.